One sample yielded the 17 T cell receptor beta chains listed below, sequenced in a study of T cell responses to AZD1222 COVID-19 vaccine. Assay: immunoSEQ multiplex PCR; the TCRdb copy retains only in-frame clones and omits some. The sample shows 120,000 to 150,000 clones, about 86% of them seen only once. The material was peripheral blood, obtained on day 0 of AZD1222 vaccination. Source of these receptors: an adult in good health.

This rearrangement joins TRBV11-2 to TRBJ2-3, with TRBD1 identical over 7 bases. Germline V gene lookup returns CDR1 SGHAT and CDR2 FQNNGV. This CDR3 contains 14 residues. V trimming: 5 bases; J trimming: 0 bases; junction bases outside the gene matches: 2. The CDR3 DNA is TGTGCCAGCAGCCCACAGGGGAGCACAGATACGCAGTATTTT. Translating it yields CASSPQGSTDTQYF.

The rearrangement uses TRBV5-3 and TRBJ1-1; D remains ambiguous. TRBV5-3 has ORF status, its function being uncertain. V gave up 2 bases and J gave up 0 bases, with 8 bases separating them. The CDR3 spans 14 residues. CDR3: CARSLHRLNTEAFF. CDR3 coding DNA: TGTGCCAGAAGCTTACACAGATTGAACACTGAAGCTTTCTTT.

The chain is built from TRBV6-5 and TRBJ1-6; no definite D call. V was trimmed by 8 bases and J by 9 bases, leaving 14 bases between them. The germline V gene encodes CDR1 MNHEY and CDR2 SVGAGI. The CDR3 has 13 amino acids. CDR3 sequence: CASSRLVASPLHF. As DNA, the CDR3 is TGTGCCAGCTCGAGGCTTGTAGCTTCACCCCTCCACTTT.

This chain links TRBV6-2 or TRBV6-3 with TRBJ2-7; D is tentatively TRBD1 or TRBD2 (6 bases each). CDR1 is MNHEY and CDR2 is SVGEGT in the germline V gene. There are 16 residues in the CDR3. V lost 2 bases and J 6 bases, leaving 20 bases between the germline ends. Here the CDR3 DNA reads TGTGCCAGCAGTTACCCCAAAGGGGGGTACAGGGCCGAGCAGTACTTC. Translating gives CASSYPKGGYRAEQYF.

V usage is TRBV29-1 and J usage is TRBJ2-1; no clear D gene. Between the trimmed V and J ends, which lost 4 bases and 4 bases, there was a span of 11 bases. CDR1 is SQVTM and CDR2 is ANQGSEA in the germline V gene. The CDR3 totals 13 residues. The CDR3 reads CSVVVSTYNEQFF. In DNA form, the CDR3 reads TGCAGCGTTGTTGTCAGTACGTACAATGAGCAGTTCTTC.

The chain couples TRBV30 to TRBJ2-3; 14 positions match TRBD2. J lost 3 bases, V lost 5 bases, and 7 bases had no gene match. CDR1 is GTSNPN and CDR2 is SVGIG in the germline V gene (reference sequence). This CDR3 comprises 16 residues. In DNA form, the CDR3 reads TGTGCCTGGGGAGGGACTAGCGGGAGACTTACAGATACGCAGTATTTT. Protein sequence: CAWGGTSGRLTDTQYF.

Only one count was recorded for this clone. The rearrangement joins TRBV4-2 to TRBJ1-5; D ambiguous. Germline values: CDR1 LGHNA, CDR2 YNFKEQ. With 0 bases removed from V and 0 bases from J, the gap between germline ends came to 15 bases. The CDR3 has 18 residues. The CDR3 here is CASSQERKGLTSNQPQHF. The CDR3 nucleotides are TGTGCCAGCAGCCAAGAGAGGAAGGGTCTGACTAGCAATCAGCCCCAGCATTTT.

The CDR3: CASHPSQSTEAFF. CDR3 nucleotides: TGTGCCAGTCACCCTTCCCAGAGCACTGAAGCTTTCTTT. J is TRBJ1-1 and V is TRBV19; D is unclear. V dropped 8 bases and J dropped 4 bases, with 14 bases sitting between them. CDR1 LNHDA and CDR2 SQIVND come from the germline V gene (reference sequence). There are 13 residues in the CDR3.

The V gene is TRBV9, the J gene TRBJ1-1; D unclear. The V and J ends lost 3 bases and 1 base respectively, with 13 bases between them. The CDR3 covers 15 residues. CDR1 and CDR2 from the germline V gene are SGDLS and YYNGEE. CDR3 sequence: CASSESGSGNTEAFF. CDR3 sequence (DNA): TGTGCCAGCAGCGAAAGCGGGTCTGGGAACACTGAAGCTTTCTTT.

The V and J genes are TRBV6-2 or TRBV6-3 and TRBJ2-2, with 7 bases that match TRBD2. CDR1 MNHEY and CDR2 SVGEGT come from the germline V gene. This CDR3 comprises 16 residues. The trim removed 5 bases at V and 3 bases at J, leaving 9 bases unmatched. In nucleotides, the CDR3 is TGTGCCAGCAGTCGCGCGACTAGCAGGTACACCGGGGAGCTGTTTTTT. Its translation is CASSRATSRYTGELFF.

The genes are TRBV4-3 and TRBJ1-4; perhaps TRBD1 as D (5 bases). The V and J ends lost 3 bases and 6 bases respectively, with 11 bases between them. The CDR3 runs 14 residues. Germline values: CDR1 LGHNA, CDR2 YSLEER. The CDR3 protein is CASSHGKGDEKLFF. The CDR3 nucleotides read TGCGCCAGCAGCCACGGAAAAGGGGATGAAAAACTGTTTTTT.

The gene calls are TRBV7-6 and TRBJ2-1; a weak D match, TRBD2 (6 bases). V shed 5 bases and J shed 5 bases, with 22 bases lying between them. CDR1 SGHVS and CDR2 FNYEAQ come from the germline V gene. The CDR3 covers 17 residues. CDR3 bases: TGTGCCAGCAGCAACTTAGCGGAGATCCCTCTCCACAATGAGCAGTTCTTC. Its protein is CASSNLAEIPLHNEQFF.

The rearrangement uses TRBV9 and TRBJ2-3; no clear D. The V and J ends lost 4 bases and 2 bases respectively, with 8 bases between them. The CDR3 runs 13 residues. Germline V gene data show CDR1 as SGDLS and CDR2 as YYNGEE. The CDR3 DNA is TGTGCCAGCAGCCCTCACTTCACAGATACGCAGTATTTT. Amino acid sequence: CASSPHFTDTQYF. Filled out from reference TRBV9 and TRBJ2-3, the complete variable domain reads DSGVTQTPKHLITATGQRVTLRCSPRSGDLSVYWYQQSLDQGLQFLIQYYNGEERAKGNILERFSAQQFPDLHSELNLSSLELGDSALYFCASSPHFTDTQYFGPGTRLTVL.

This clone was observed a few times. The chain links TRBV5-1 to TRBJ1-1; TRBD1 matches 12 bases. CDR1 is SGHRS, CDR2 YFSETQ, per germline. The junction had 8 bases not matched to a gene; V was cut back by 4 bases and J by 4 bases. The CDR3 is 16 amino acids. The CDR3 sequence: CASSAGTGGAGTEAFF. Written as DNA, the CDR3 is TGCGCCAGCAGCGCCGGGACAGGGGGCGCGGGCACTGAAGCTTTCTTT.

V gene TRBV10-3 combines with J gene TRBJ2-2; D possibly matches TRBD1 or TRBD2 (7 bases each). V dropped 0 bases and J dropped 5 bases, with 16 bases sitting between them. This CDR3 has 17 residues. Looked up from germline, CDR1 is ENHRY and CDR2 is SYGVKD. CDR3 nucleotide sequence: TGTGCCATCAGTGAGTCAAGCGGGACAGCTACTACCGGGGAGCTGTTTTTT. This gives the protein CAISESSGTATTGELFF.

The chain's CDR3 is CASSLIMNTEAFF. CDR3 nucleotide sequence: TGTGCCAGCAGCTTGATTATGAACACTGAAGCTTTCTTT. The chain links TRBV5-4 to TRBJ1-1, with unresolved D. V shed 1 base and J shed 0 bases, with 4 bases lying between them. CDR1 is SGHNT and CDR2 is YYREEE in the germline V gene (reference sequence). CDR3 size: 13 residues.

The chain has TRBV6-5 and TRBJ1-1, with D possibly being TRBD1 (5 bases). Looked up from germline, CDR1 is MNHEY and CDR2 is SVGAGI. The CDR3 sequence is 16 residues long. V lost 0 bases and J 6 bases, leaving 17 bases between the germline ends. CDR3 amino acids: CASSYSVTGGGAEAFF. CDR3 DNA: TGTGCCAGCAGTTACTCGGTTACAGGCGGAGGAGCTGAAGCTTTCTTT.